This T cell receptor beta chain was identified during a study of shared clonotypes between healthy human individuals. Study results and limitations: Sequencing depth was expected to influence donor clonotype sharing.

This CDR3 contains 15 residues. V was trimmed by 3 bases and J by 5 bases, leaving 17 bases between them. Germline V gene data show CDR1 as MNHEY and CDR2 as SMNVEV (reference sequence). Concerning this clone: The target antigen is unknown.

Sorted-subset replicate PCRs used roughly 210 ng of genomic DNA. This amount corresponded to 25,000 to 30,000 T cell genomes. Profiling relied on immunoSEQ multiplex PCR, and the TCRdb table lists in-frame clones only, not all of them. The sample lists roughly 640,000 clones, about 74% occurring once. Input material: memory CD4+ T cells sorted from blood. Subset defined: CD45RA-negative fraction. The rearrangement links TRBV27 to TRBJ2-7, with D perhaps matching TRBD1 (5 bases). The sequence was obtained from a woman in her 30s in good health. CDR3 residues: CASSLGYHRQDEQYF. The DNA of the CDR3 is TGTGCCAGCAGTTTGGGTTATCACAGGCAGGACGAGCAGTACTTC.